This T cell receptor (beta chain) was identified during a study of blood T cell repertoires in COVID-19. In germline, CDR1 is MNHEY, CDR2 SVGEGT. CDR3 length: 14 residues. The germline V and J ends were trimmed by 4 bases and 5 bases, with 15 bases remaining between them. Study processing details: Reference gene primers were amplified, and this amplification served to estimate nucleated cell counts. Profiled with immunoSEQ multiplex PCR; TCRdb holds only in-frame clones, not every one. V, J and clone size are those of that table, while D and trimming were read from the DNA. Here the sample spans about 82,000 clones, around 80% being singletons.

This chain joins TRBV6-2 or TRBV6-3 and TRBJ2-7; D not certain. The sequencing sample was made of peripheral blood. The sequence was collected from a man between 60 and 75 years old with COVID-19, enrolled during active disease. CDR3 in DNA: TGTGCCAGCAGTTTACCCGTCCCTACCCACGAGCAGTACTTC. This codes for CASSLPVPTHEQYF.